Following are 16 T cell receptor beta chains from one sample sequenced in a study of blood T cell repertoires in COVID-19. Using immunoSEQ multiplex PCR, the repertoire was profiled, and TCRdb retains in-frame clones only, with some absent. The data hold a few hundred thousand clones, with 70% to 90% observed a single time. Sequenced input: peripheral blood. These receptors all stem from a woman in her sixties or seventies with acute or convalescent COVID-19.

The chain recombines TRBV3-1 (or the pseudogene TRBV3-2) with TRBJ2-1, with 8 nucleotides matching TRBD2. From germline, CDR1 is LGHDT and CDR2 YNNKEL (reference sequence). The V and J ends lost 0 bases and 9 bases, in that order; junction bases with no gene match: 4. This CDR3 region has 14 residues. The CDR3 DNA follows: TGTGCCAGCAGCCAAGACGGGGGGGCGGGTGAGCAGTTCTTC. This translates into CASSQDGGAGEQFF.

This clone was seen a handful of times. This sequence joins TRBV21-1 and TRBJ1-5; the DNA was not compared with TRBD1, the D call given in the table. TRBV21-1 is a pseudogene locus. The CDR3 is 13 amino acids. CDR3 region: CASSTRSNQPQHF. CDR3 nucleotides: TGTGCCAGCAGCACCAGGTCCAATCAGCCCCAGCATTTT.

V usage is TRBV6-6 and J usage is TRBJ2-7; 10 positions match TRBD1. There are 14 residues in the CDR3. Germline V gene sequence: CDR1 MNHNY, CDR2 SVGAGI (reference sequence). V lost 6 bases, J lost 3 bases, and 5 bases stayed unmatched. DNA for the CDR3: TGTGCCAGCAGGGGGACAGGGGACCTCTACGAGCAGTACTTC. Amino acid sequence: CASRGTGDLYEQYF.

V usage is TRBV27 and J usage is TRBJ2-5; 7 bases match TRBD2. V dropped 6 bases and J dropped 7; count of bases not matched to a gene: 11. The CDR3 loop spans 14 amino acids. CDR1 and CDR2 (germline): MNHEY, SMNVEV (reference sequence). The DNA for the CDR3 is TGTGCCAGCAGGGTCACTAGGAGGGAGGGGACCCAGTACTTC. This gives the protein CASRVTRREGTQYF.

The J gene is TRBJ2-2, the V gene TRBV5-4; possibly TRBD2 for D (6 bases). The CDR3 covers 17 residues. V was pared by 0 bases and J by 4 bases, with 16 bases between. Germline CDR1 reads SGHNT; CDR2 reads YYREEE (reference sequence). The CDR3 region has the DNA TGTGCCAGCAGCTTGGCCTTGGCGGGGATGGGCACCGGGGAGCTGTTTTTT. Translation gives CASSLALAGMGTGELFF.

This clone was observed once. The rearrangement uses TRBV20-1 and TRBJ2-7; TRBD1 matches 7 bases. J gave up 2 bases and V 3 bases, and 4 bases lay outside the gene matches. The germline CDR1 and CDR2 sequences are DFQATT and SNEGSKA (reference sequence). The CDR3 loop spans 13 amino acids. The CDR3 spells CSASQGVTYEQYF. The CDR3 DNA sequence: TGCAGTGCTAGTCAGGGGGTGACCTACGAGCAGTACTTC.

The CDR3 region is CASSLGRDQPQHF. The CDR3 nucleotides read TGTGCCAGCAGCTTAGGGAGGGACCAGCCCCAGCATTTT. The rearrangement uses TRBV7-6 and TRBJ1-5; a weak D match, TRBD1 (5 bases). This CDR3 has 13 residues. Trimming took 1 base from V and 7 from J, leaving 8 bases between them. The germline gives CDR1 SGHVS, CDR2 FNYEAQ.

The chain is built from TRBV10-2 and TRBJ2-1; 7 bases are a match to TRBD2. Germline values: CDR1 WSHSY, CDR2 SAAADI. The CDR3 is 17 residues long. V shed 1 base and J 0 bases; nucleotides not matched to a gene: 6. CDR3 sequence reads: CASSELSSGVSYNEQFF. In nucleotides, the CDR3 is TGCGCCAGCAGTGAGTTGTCGAGCGGGGTCTCCTACAATGAGCAGTTCTTC.

The V call is TRBV3-1 (or the pseudogene TRBV3-2), the J call TRBJ1-1, with no clear D. This CDR3 is 14 amino acids long. V was cut by 4 bases and J by 3 bases, with 12 bases left in between. The V gene's germline CDR1 is LGHDT and CDR2 YNNKEL (reference sequence). This chain's CDR3 is CASSPQRGYTEAFF. The DNA of the CDR3 is TGTGCCAGCAGCCCTCAGAGAGGATACACTGAAGCTTTCTTT.

The chain is built from TRBV7-8 and TRBJ1-5; no clear D. This CDR3 comprises 13 residues. The germline gives CDR1 SGHVS, CDR2 FQNEAQ. V dropped 5 bases and J dropped 11 bases, with 16 bases sitting between them. DNA for the CDR3: TGTGCCAGCAGCCTGGGTCCGTCGGGGACCCAGCATTTT. Protein product: CASSLGPSGTQHF.

The chain joins TRBV19 to TRBJ2-5; 7 bases are shared with TRBD2. CDR1 LNHDA and CDR2 SQIVND come from the germline V gene (reference sequence). Losses at the gene ends were 5 bases for V and 3 bases for J; bases not matched to a gene: 15. The CDR3 length is 17 residues. The CDR3 coding sequence is TGTGCCAGTAGTCCCCAGGGACTACGGTTGGGGAAAGAGACCCAGTACTTC. Amino acid sequence: CASSPQGLRLGKETQYF. The variable domain in full, completed from reference TRBV19 and TRBJ2-5, reads DGGITQSPKYLFRKEGQNVTLSCEQNLNHDAMYWYRQDPGQGLRLIYYSQIVNDFQKGDIAEGYSVSREKKESFPLTVTSAQKNPTAFYLCASSPQGLRLGKETQYFGPGTRLLVL.

The chain recombines TRBV2 with TRBJ2-2; D gene unclear. Germline V gene lookup returns CDR1 SNHLY and CDR2 FYNNEI. V was shortened by 6 bases and J by 2 bases, with 10 bases between the two germline ends. The CDR3 has 14 amino acids. CDR3 bases: TGTGCCAGCAGCTATGTACCCAACACCGGGGAGCTGTTTTTT. It codes for CASSYVPNTGELFF.

The rearrangement links TRBV19 to TRBJ1-1; 8 nucleotides align to TRBD1. Per germline, CDR1 LNHDA and CDR2 SQIVND (reference sequence). J was trimmed by 5 bases and V by 4 bases; bases with no gene match: 9. The CDR3 is made up of 15 amino acids. The chain's CDR3 is CASSTIGQGRTEAFF. As DNA, the CDR3 is TGTGCCAGTAGTACGATTGGACAGGGAAGGACTGAAGCTTTCTTT.

V usage is TRBV6-5 and J usage is TRBJ1-1, with D unresolved. The V and J ends lost 8 bases and 0 bases respectively, with 16 bases between them. The CDR3 spans 15 residues. CDR1 and CDR2 from the germline V gene are MNHEY and SVGAGI. CDR3 sequence: CASPAGGGMNTEAFF. The DNA for the CDR3 is TGTGCCAGCCCAGCCGGAGGAGGTATGAACACTGAAGCTTTCTTT.

The chain joins TRBV11-2 to TRBJ2-3; a possible D gene is TRBD1 (6 bases). Trimming stripped 5 bases from V and 4 bases from J, with 16 bases between. Per the germline V gene, CDR1 is SGHAT and CDR2 is FQNNGV. This CDR3 has 15 residues. The CDR3 spells CASSARTGFADTQYF. CDR3 DNA sequence: TGTGCCAGCAGCGCCCGAACAGGGTTTGCAGATACGCAGTATTTT.

J is TRBJ2-2 and V is TRBV5-4; weak D call: TRBD1 (5 bases). Germline V gives CDR1 SGHNT, CDR2 YYREEE (reference sequence). V was shortened by 4 bases and J by 1 base, with 11 bases between the two germline ends. This CDR3 contains 15 residues. The CDR3, as DNA: TGTGCCAGCAGCCTAGGACAAAGGAACACCGGGGAGCTGTTTTTT. Translation: CASSLGQRNTGELFF.